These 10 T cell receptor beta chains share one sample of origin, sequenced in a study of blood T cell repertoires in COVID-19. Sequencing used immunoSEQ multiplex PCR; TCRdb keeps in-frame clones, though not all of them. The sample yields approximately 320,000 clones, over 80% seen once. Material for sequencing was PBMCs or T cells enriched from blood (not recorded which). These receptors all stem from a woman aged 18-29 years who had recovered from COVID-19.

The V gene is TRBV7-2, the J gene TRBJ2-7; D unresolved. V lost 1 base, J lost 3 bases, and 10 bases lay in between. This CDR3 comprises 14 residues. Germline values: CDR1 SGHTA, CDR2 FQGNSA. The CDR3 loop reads CASSLVAQDYEQYF. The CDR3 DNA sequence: TGTGCCAGCAGCTTAGTGGCCCAAGACTACGAGCAGTACTTC. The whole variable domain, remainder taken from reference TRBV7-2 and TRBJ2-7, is GAGVSQSPSNKVTEKGKDVELRCDPISGHTALYWYRQSLGQGLEFLIYFQGNSAPDKSGLPSDRFSAERTGGSVSTLTIQRTQQEDSAVYLCASSLVAQDYEQYFGPGTRLTVT.

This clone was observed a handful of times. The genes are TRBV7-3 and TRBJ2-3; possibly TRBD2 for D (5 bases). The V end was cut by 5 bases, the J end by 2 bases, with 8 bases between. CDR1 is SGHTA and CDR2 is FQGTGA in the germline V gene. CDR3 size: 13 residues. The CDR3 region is CASSQDFTDTQYF. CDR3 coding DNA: TGTGCCAGCAGCCAGGACTTCACAGATACGCAGTATTTT.

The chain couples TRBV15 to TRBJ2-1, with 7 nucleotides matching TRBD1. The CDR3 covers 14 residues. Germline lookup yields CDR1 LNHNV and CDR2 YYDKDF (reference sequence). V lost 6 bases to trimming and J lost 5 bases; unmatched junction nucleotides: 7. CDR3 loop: CATREGQVNNEQFF. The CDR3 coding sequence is TGTGCCACCAGGGAAGGACAGGTAAACAATGAGCAGTTCTTC.

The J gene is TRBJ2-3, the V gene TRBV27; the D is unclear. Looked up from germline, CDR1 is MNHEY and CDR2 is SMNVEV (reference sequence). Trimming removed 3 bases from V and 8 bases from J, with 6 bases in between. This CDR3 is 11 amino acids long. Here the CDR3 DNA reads TGTGCCAGCAGTTTTTTATCTACGCAGTATTTT. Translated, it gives CASSFLSTQYF.

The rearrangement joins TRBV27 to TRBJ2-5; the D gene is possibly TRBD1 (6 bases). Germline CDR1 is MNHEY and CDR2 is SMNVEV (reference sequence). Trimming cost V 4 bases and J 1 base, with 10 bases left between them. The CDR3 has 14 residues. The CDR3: CASSSGQTQETQYF. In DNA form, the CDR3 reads TGTGCCAGCAGTTCCGGACAGACCCAAGAGACCCAGTACTTC.

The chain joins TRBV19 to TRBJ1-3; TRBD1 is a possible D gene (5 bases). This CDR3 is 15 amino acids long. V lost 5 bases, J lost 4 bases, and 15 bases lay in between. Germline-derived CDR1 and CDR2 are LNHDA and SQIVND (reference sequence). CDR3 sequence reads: CASSLFSGIGNTIYF. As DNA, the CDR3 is TGTGCCAGTAGTCTGTTTTCAGGGATCGGAAACACCATATATTTT.

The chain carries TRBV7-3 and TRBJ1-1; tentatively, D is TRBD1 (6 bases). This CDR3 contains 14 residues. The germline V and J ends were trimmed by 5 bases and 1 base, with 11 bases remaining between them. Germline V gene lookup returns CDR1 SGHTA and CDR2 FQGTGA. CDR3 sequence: CASSVQGGNTEAFF. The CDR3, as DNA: TGTGCCAGCAGCGTACAGGGTGGGAACACTGAAGCTTTCTTT.

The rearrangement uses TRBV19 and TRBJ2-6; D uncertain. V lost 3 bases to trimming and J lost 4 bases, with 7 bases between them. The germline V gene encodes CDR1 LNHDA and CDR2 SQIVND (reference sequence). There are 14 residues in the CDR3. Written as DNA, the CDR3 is TGTGCCAGTAGTATTGGTCTAGGGGCCAACGTCCTGACTTTC. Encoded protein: CASSIGLGANVLTF.

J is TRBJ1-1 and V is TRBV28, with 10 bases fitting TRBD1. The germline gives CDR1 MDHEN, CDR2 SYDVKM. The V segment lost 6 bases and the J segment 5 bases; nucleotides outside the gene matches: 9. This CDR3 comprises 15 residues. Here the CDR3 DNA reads TGTGCCAGCAGGCCGACAGGGGGCTTGAGGACTGAAGCTTTCTTT. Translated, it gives CASRPTGGLRTEAFF.

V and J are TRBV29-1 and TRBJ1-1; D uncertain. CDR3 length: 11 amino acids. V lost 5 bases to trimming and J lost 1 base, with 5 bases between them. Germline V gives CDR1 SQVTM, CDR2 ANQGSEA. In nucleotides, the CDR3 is TGCAGCGTTAACACGAACACTGAAGCTTTCTTT. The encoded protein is CSVNTNTEAFF.